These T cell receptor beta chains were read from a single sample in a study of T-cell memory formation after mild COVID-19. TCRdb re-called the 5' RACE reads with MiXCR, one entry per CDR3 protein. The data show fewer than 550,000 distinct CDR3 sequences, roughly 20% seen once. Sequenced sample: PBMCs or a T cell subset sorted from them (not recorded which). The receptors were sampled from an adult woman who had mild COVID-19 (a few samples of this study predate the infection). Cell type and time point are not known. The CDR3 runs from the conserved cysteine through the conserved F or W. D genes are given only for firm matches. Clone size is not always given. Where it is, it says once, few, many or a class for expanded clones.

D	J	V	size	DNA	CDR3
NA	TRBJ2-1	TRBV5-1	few	TGCGCCAGCAGCCCCCAGGACAGAGCCAATGAGCAGTTCTTC	CASSPQDRANEQFF
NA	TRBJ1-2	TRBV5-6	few	TGTGCCAGCACCCTCGGGGCGAACACCTATGGCTACACCTTC	CASTLGANTYGYTF
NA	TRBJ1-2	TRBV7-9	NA	TGTGCCAGCAGCGATGCGACGGCCCAGGAGACCTTC	CASSDATAQETF
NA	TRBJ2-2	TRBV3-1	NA	TGTGCCAGCAGCCCTCCTAGGGTGACAGTTATAAACACCGGGGAGCTGTTTTTT	CASSPPRVTVINTGELFF
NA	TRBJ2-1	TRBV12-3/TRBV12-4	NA	TGTGCCAGCAGTTACATGGATGAGCAGTTCTTC	CASSYMDEQFF
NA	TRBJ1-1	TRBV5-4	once	TGTGCCAGCAGCCTTAATTGGGGGTCGGAAGCTTTCTTT	CASSLNWGSEAFF
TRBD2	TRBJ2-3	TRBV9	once	TGTGCCAGCTTCGGGGGGAACACAGATACGCAGTATTTT	CASFGGNTDTQYF
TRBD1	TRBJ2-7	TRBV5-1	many	TGCGCCAGCAGTGAGACAGGGATCTACGAGCAGTACTTC	CASSETGIYEQYF
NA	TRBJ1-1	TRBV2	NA	TGTGCCAGCAGGACTACCACAGGGCTCACTGAAGCTTTCTTT	CASRTTTGLTEAFF
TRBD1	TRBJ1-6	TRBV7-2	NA	TGTGCCAGCAGCTTGGCGACAGGGGCGAATTCACCCCTCCACTTT	CASSLATGANSPLHF
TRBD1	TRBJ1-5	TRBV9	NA	TGTGCCAGCGGGCTGACAGGGGACAATCAGCCCCAGCATTTT	CASGLTGDNQPQHF
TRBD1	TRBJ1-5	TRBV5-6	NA	TGTGCCAGCGGAATAGGGACAGGGGAGGGTCAGCCCCAGCATTTT	CASGIGTGEGQPQHF
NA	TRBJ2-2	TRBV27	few	TGTGCCAGCAGTTTAGAGGCCGGCGTCACCGGGGAGCTGTTTTTT	CASSLEAGVTGELFF
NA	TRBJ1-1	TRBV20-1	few	TGCAGTGCTAGAGATATCAGCAGGGATAGCGCCGGGACTGAAGCTTTCTTT	CSARDISRDSAGTEAFF
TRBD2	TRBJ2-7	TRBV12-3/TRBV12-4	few	TGTGCCAGCAGTTTCAGCGGGAGCCCATCCTACGAGCAGTACTTC	CASSFSGSPSYEQYF
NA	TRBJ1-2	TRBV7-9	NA	TGTGCCAGCAGCTTACAGGGTTCACGGGGTGGCTACACCTTC	CASSLQGSRGGYTF
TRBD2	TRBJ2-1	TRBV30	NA	TGTGCCTGGAGCGAGTTAGCGGGTAACCACAATGAGCAGTTCTTC	CAWSELAGNHNEQFF
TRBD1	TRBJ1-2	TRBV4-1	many	TGCGCCAGCAGCCCCCGACAGGGAGATGGCTACACCTTC	CASSPRQGDGYTF
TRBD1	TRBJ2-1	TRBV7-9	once	TGTGCCAGCAGCCCCGCCTTCGGTCAGGGGGAAAATGAGCAGTTCTTC	CASSPAFGQGENEQFF
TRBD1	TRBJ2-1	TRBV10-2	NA	TGCGCCAGTTGGACAGGAGCTAATGAGCAGTTC	CASWTGANEQF
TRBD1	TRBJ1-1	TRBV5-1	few	TGCGCCAGCAGCTTGGTCGACAGGGGCGCAACTGAAGCTTTCTTT	CASSLVDRGATEAFF
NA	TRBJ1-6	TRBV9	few	TGTGCCAGCAGCACAAATGGGTACCTTTCCTATAATTCACCCCTCCACTTT	CASSTNGYLSYNSPLHF
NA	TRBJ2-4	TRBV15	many	TGTGCCACCAGCAGAGATTTAGGCGGGGCGACCCTAGCCAAAAACATTCAGTACTTC	CATSRDLGGATLAKNIQYF
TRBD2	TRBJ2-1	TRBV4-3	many	TGCGCCAGCAGCCTCGGGACTAGCGGGAGCGGTAGCGATGAGCAGTTCTTC	CASSLGTSGSGSDEQFF
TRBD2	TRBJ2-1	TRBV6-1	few	TGTGCCAGCAGTGACACTAGCGGGACATACAATGAGCAGTTCTTC	CASSDTSGTYNEQFF
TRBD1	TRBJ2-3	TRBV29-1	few	TGCGCCGGGACAGGTGGGTCAGATACGCAGTATTTT	CAGTGGSDTQYF
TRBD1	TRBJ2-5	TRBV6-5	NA	TGTGCCAGCAGTTACGGACAGGGGACAATAGCGGAAGAGACCCAGTACTTC	CASSYGQGTIAEETQYF
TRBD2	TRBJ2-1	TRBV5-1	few	TGCGCCAGCAGCTTGGCCGGGACTAGCGGGTCCAGCTCCTACAATGAGCAGTTCTTC	CASSLAGTSGSSSYNEQFF
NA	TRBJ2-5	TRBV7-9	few	TGTGCCAGCAGCTCCTCCGACACAGAGACCCAGTACTTC	CASSSSDTETQYF
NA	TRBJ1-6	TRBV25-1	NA	TGTGCCAGCAGTGAAACTGGGAGTGGCTCACCCCTCCACTTT	CASSETGSGSPLHF
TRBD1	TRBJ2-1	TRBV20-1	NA	TGCAGTGCTAGCGGACAGGATGGACGGGCCCTCTACAATGAGCAGTTCTTC	CSASGQDGRALYNEQFF
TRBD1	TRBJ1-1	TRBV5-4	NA	TGTGCCAGCAGGATTGGCAGGGGGCCGGATAAGGACACTGAAGCTTTCTTT	CASRIGRGPDKDTEAFF
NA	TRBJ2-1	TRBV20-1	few	TGCAGTGCTGCGGACCTCCTAGAAAATGAGCAGTTCTTC	CSAADLLENEQFF
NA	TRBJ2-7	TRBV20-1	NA	TGCAGTGCTTGGGGCGGGGGCACCTACGAGCAGTACTTC	CSAWGGGTYEQYF
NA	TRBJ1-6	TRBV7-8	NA	TGTGCCAGCAGCTCGTCCGGGAATTCACCCCTCCACTTT	CASSSSGNSPLHF
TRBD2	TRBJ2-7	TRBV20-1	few	TGCAGTGCAGGGACTAGCGGGGCGAGCTACGAGCAGTACTTC	CSAGTSGASYEQYF